Sequencing of this T cell receptor (beta chain) was carried out in a study of blood T cell repertoires in COVID-19. Study details: Donors in the United States, Italy and Spain gave samples during acute or convalescent COVID-19. T cells, B-cell-depleted T cells, or PBMCs provided the cDNA or gDNA that served as material.

The CDR3 contains 13 residues. CDR1 PRHDT and CDR2 FYEKMQ come from the germline V gene (reference sequence). V lost 5 bases, J lost 7 bases, and 14 bases lay in between. Under the authors' procedure: Reference gene primer amplification yielded estimated nucleated cell counts. The data were produced by immunoSEQ multiplex PCR, yet TCRdb's version contains in-frame clones alone and is incomplete. V and J calls and clone size come straight from that table; D and trimming were deduced from the DNA. The repertoire holds about 360,000 clones, with around 90% as singletons. The clonotype was recovered from a human donor in a cohort sampled during active COVID-19. This chain uses TRBV13 with TRBJ1-2; D is possibly TRBD1 (6 bases). Sequenced sample: peripheral blood. This chain's CDR3 is CASSTGGGRGYTF. In nucleotides, the CDR3 is TGTGCCAGCAGCACCGGGGGGGGCCGTGGCTACACCTTC.